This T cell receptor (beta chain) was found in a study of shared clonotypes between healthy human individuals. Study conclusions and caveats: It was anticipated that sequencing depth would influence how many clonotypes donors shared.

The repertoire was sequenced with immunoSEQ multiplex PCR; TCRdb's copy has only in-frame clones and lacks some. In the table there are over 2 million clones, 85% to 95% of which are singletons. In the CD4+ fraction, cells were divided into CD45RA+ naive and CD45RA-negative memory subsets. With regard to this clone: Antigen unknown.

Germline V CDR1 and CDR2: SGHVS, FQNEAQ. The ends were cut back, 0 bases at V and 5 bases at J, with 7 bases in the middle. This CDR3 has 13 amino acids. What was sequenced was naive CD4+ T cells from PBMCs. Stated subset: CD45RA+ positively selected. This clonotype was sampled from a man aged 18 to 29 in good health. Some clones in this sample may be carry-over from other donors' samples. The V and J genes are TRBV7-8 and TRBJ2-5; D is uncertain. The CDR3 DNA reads TGTGCCAGCAGCTTAGCGAGGTTTGAGACCCAGTACTTC. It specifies CASSLARFETQYF.